This is a list of T cell receptor beta chains from one sample in a study of beta chain features in type 1 diabetes. Assay: immunoSEQ multiplex PCR; the TCRdb copy retains only in-frame clones and omits some. Of about 130,000 clones in the sample, 9% are singletons; the top ten hold over 0.6%. The sequencing sample was made of central memory CD4+ T cells from blood. The source is a young man with type 1 diabetes. The CDR3 runs from the conserved cysteine through the conserved F or W. Fields, in order: J gene, V gene, D gene, CDR3 protein. The D gene is left open where the match is weak.

j_gene: TRBJ2-6; v_gene: TRBV9; d_gene: TRBD1; CDR3aa: CASSPTDRGAGANVLTF
j_gene: TRBJ2-3; v_gene: TRBV27; d_gene: TRBD1; CDR3aa: CASSLRGQGPDTQYF
j_gene: TRBJ1-2; v_gene: TRBV7-2; d_gene: -; CDR3aa: CASSFPDPRRGYTF
j_gene: TRBJ1-2; v_gene: TRBV7-2; d_gene: -; CDR3aa: CASSDTGGIGGYTF
j_gene: TRBJ1-2; v_gene: TRBV27; d_gene: TRBD1; CDR3aa: CASSSGQMSYGYTF
j_gene: TRBJ1-1; v_gene: TRBV10-3; d_gene: -; CDR3aa: CAISFSGGGAFF
j_gene: TRBJ2-7; v_gene: TRBV6-5; d_gene: TRBD1; CDR3aa: CASSSSPDRVGEQYF
j_gene: TRBJ2-2; v_gene: TRBV30; d_gene: TRBD2; CDR3aa: CAWSKGLTSGGTGELFF
j_gene: TRBJ1-1; v_gene: TRBV23-1; d_gene: -; CDR3aa: CARRDLTGAFF
j_gene: TRBJ2-4; v_gene: TRBV7-2; d_gene: TRBD2; CDR3aa: CASSTGTSGQNIQYF
j_gene: TRBJ2-5; v_gene: TRBV7-8; d_gene: TRBD2; CDR3aa: CASSRLAAPEGTQYF
j_gene: TRBJ2-2; v_gene: TRBV4-2; d_gene: TRBD2; CDR3aa: CASSPRGGAMGGELFF
j_gene: TRBJ2-1; v_gene: TRBV6-5; d_gene: -; CDR3aa: CATRSGEIREQFF
j_gene: TRBJ1-6; v_gene: TRBV4-3; d_gene: TRBD1; CDR3aa: CASSQDGGQGNSPLHF
j_gene: TRBJ2-5; v_gene: TRBV18; d_gene: -; CDR3aa: CASSPREAGETQYF
j_gene: TRBJ1-1; v_gene: TRBV27; d_gene: TRBD1; CDR3aa: CASKPARTGTMNTEAFF
j_gene: TRBJ1-3; v_gene: TRBV5-1; d_gene: TRBD1; CDR3aa: CASSLTGVGNTIYF
j_gene: TRBJ2-1; v_gene: TRBV4-1; d_gene: -; CDR3aa: CASSQDSGSRNEQFF
j_gene: TRBJ2-7; v_gene: TRBV7-2; d_gene: -; CDR3aa: CASSLFLGPYEQYF
j_gene: TRBJ1-1; v_gene: TRBV5-8; d_gene: TRBD1; CDR3aa: CASSRRQGAEAFF
j_gene: TRBJ1-1; v_gene: TRBV7-3; d_gene: TRBD1; CDR3aa: CASSEDRGHEAFF
j_gene: TRBJ1-5; v_gene: TRBV11-2; d_gene: TRBD1; CDR3aa: CASSNQGGNQPQHF
j_gene: TRBJ2-7; v_gene: TRBV2; d_gene: TRBD2; CDR3aa: CASKPGLATYEQYF
j_gene: TRBJ2-2; v_gene: TRBV9; d_gene: TRBD2; CDR3aa: CASSVVAGLETGELFF
j_gene: TRBJ2-3; v_gene: TRBV13; d_gene: TRBD1; CDR3aa: CASSRQGRHTDTQYF
j_gene: TRBJ2-5; v_gene: TRBV6-5; d_gene: -; CDR3aa: CASSDSQWETQYF
j_gene: TRBJ2-3; v_gene: TRBV2; d_gene: -; CDR3aa: CASSRRAPRDGTDTQYF
j_gene: TRBJ2-7; v_gene: TRBV9; d_gene: TRBD2; CDR3aa: CASSVDQRGIYEQYF
j_gene: TRBJ1-5; v_gene: TRBV25-1; d_gene: -; CDR3aa: CASSDQGNQPQHF
j_gene: TRBJ1-1; v_gene: TRBV19; d_gene: -; CDR3aa: CASSIDLGGRTEAFF
j_gene: TRBJ1-6; v_gene: TRBV18; d_gene: -; CDR3aa: CASSPWANSPLHF
j_gene: TRBJ2-5; v_gene: TRBV5-4; d_gene: TRBD2; CDR3aa: CASSLDQRGGLETQYF
j_gene: TRBJ2-2; v_gene: TRBV11-2; d_gene: -; CDR3aa: CASTQTGWAGELFF
j_gene: TRBJ2-3; v_gene: TRBV7-2; d_gene: TRBD2; CDR3aa: CASSTRTSGDPFADTQYF
j_gene: TRBJ1-5; v_gene: TRBV2; d_gene: -; CDR3aa: CASSAGTSHQPQHF
j_gene: TRBJ2-7; v_gene: TRBV5-1; d_gene: -; CDR3aa: CASSPQSPPHEQYF
j_gene: TRBJ2-5; v_gene: TRBV11-2; d_gene: TRBD2; CDR3aa: CASSPPLAGGQETQYF
j_gene: TRBJ2-5; v_gene: TRBV30; d_gene: -; CDR3aa: CAWSVLLYQETQYF
j_gene: TRBJ1-1; v_gene: TRBV10-3; d_gene: TRBD1; CDR3aa: CAISPRQGTNTEAFF
j_gene: TRBJ1-6; v_gene: TRBV6-1; d_gene: TRBD1; CDR3aa: CASSEARTGGPLHF
j_gene: TRBJ1-1; v_gene: TRBV19; d_gene: TRBD1; CDR3aa: CASSVRTGGRTEAFF
j_gene: TRBJ2-5; v_gene: TRBV9; d_gene: TRBD2; CDR3aa: CASSVAAGVQETQYF
j_gene: TRBJ1-2; v_gene: TRBV6-4; d_gene: TRBD1; CDR3aa: CASRRGDREPLAPYGYTF
j_gene: TRBJ2-5; v_gene: TRBV5-6; d_gene: -; CDR3aa: CASSLVAEETQYF
j_gene: TRBJ2-7; v_gene: TRBV10-3; d_gene: TRBD2; CDR3aa: CAISESIQTSGPYEQYF
j_gene: TRBJ2-5; v_gene: TRBV11-2; d_gene: TRBD2; CDR3aa: CASSGLAGLETQYF
j_gene: TRBJ2-5; v_gene: TRBV5-1; d_gene: -; CDR3aa: CASSPAGAGRVETQYF